The rows below give T cell receptor beta chains drawn from one sample of a study of T-cell memory formation after mild COVID-19. TCRdb re-called the 5' RACE reads with MiXCR, one entry per CDR3 protein. The repertoire has around 410,000 distinct CDR3 sequences, about a quarter of them found once; the top ten carry 13%. Sequencing was carried out using PBMCs or a T cell subset sorted from them (not recorded which). The origin of the receptors is an adult woman who had mild COVID-19 (a few samples of this study predate the infection). Cell type and time point are not known. Both conserved end residues are part of each CDR3. The D gene is left open where the match is weak. Clone size, where shown, is once, few, many, or a class for clones that have expanded.

TRBJ2-1,TRBD2,-,TRBV20-1,CSAPTSGGAIEQFF,TGCAGTGCCCCGACTAGCGGGGGGGCCATTGAGCAGTTCTTC
TRBJ1-2,TRBD1,-,TRBV10-3,CATWGQNYGYTF,TGTGCCACCTGGGGACAGAACTATGGCTACACCTTC
TRBJ2-6,-,many,TRBV6-2/TRBV6-3,CASSYSSGANVLTF,TGTGCCAGCAGTTACAGCTCTGGGGCCAACGTCCTGACTTTC
TRBJ2-7,TRBD1,-,TRBV5-6,CASSYTGTGAYEQYF,TGTGCCAGCAGCTATACCGGGACAGGGGCCTACGAGCAGTACTTC
TRBJ2-1,TRBD2,-,TRBV7-3,CASSRGASGGMRNEQFF,TGTGCCAGCTCCCGAGGGGCTAGCGGGGGCATGAGGAATGAGCAGTTCTTC
TRBJ1-5,-,once,TRBV6-2/TRBV6-3,CASKGRGGNQPQHF,TGTGCCAGCAAGGGGCGGGGTGGCAATCAGCCCCAGCATTTT
TRBJ1-1,-,few,TRBV2,CASSVRNTEAFF,TGTGCCAGCAGCGTTAGAAACACTGAAGCTTTCTTT
TRBJ1-2,TRBD1,-,TRBV6-4,CATSSWGQGVGYTF,TGTGCCACCTCATCCTGGGGACAGGGCGTTGGCTACACCTTC
TRBJ2-7,TRBD2,many,TRBV7-3,CASSLRRGGPYEQYF,TGTGCCAGCAGCTTAAGGCGGGGGGGACCCTACGAGCAGTACTTC
TRBJ2-1,-,-,TRBV24-1,CATSPRGIYNEQFF,TGTGCCACCAGTCCGAGGGGCATATACAATGAGCAGTTCTTC
TRBJ2-3,TRBD1,-,TRBV15,CATSAIQGLRDTQYF,TGTGCCACCAGCGCAATACAGGGGTTGAGAGATACGCAGTATTTT
TRBJ1-6,-,-,TRBV7-3,CASSQAPRRGDSPLHF,TGTGCCAGCAGCCAGGCTCCTAGAAGGGGTGATTCACCCCTCCACTTT
TRBJ2-1,-,few,TRBV3-1,CASSQLRVGDEQFF,TGTGCCAGCAGCCAACTCCGGGTGGGTGATGAGCAGTTCTTC
TRBJ2-2,-,few,TRBV19,CASRPTGSETGELFF,TGTGCCAGTAGACCGACAGGATCGGAGACCGGGGAGCTGTTTTTT
TRBJ1-6,-,few,TRBV7-9,CASSLDFRTDHYNSPLHF,TGTGCCAGCAGCTTAGACTTTAGGACCGATCATTATAATTCACCCCTCCACTTT
TRBJ2-7,-,-,TRBV3-1,CASSQAPSYEQYF,TGTGCCAGCAGCCAAGCGCCTTCCTACGAGCAGTACTTC
TRBJ2-3,-,few,TRBV29-1,CSVEEDRRTDTQYF,TGCAGCGTTGAAGAAGACAGGCGCACAGATACGCAGTATTTT
TRBJ2-1,TRBD2,-,TRBV29-1,CSVEGLAGGNEQFF,TGCAGCGTTGAGGGCCTAGCGGGGGGCAATGAGCAGTTCTTC
TRBJ2-7,TRBD2,-,TRBV5-1,CASSLASGTSVSYEQYF,TGCGCCAGCAGCTTAGCGTCCGGGACTAGCGTCTCCTACGAGCAGTACTTC
TRBJ2-1,-,few,TRBV7-8,CASSPPEKSYNEQFF,TGTGCCAGCAGCCCCCCGGAGAAATCCTACAATGAGCAGTTCTTC
TRBJ2-7,-,few,TRBV6-6,CASSSAYGEQYF,TGTGCCAGCAGCTCCGCCTATGGCGAGCAGTACTTC
TRBJ2-5,-,few,TRBV27,CASRGAGHRSQYF,TGTGCCAGCAGGGGAGCGGGCCACCGGTCCCAGTACTTC
TRBJ1-1,-,few,TRBV27,CASSFLSGVTEAFF,TGTGCCAGCAGTTTTTTATCAGGGGTGACTGAAGCTTTCTTT
TRBJ1-2,-,few,TRBV7-6,CASSLASVYGYTF,TGTGCCAGCAGCTTAGCCTCAGTCTATGGCTACACCTTC
TRBJ1-1,TRBD1,-,TRBV28,CASSSNRGRDTEAFF,TGTGCCAGCAGTTCCAACAGGGGGAGGGACACTGAAGCTTTCTTT
TRBJ1-2,TRBD1,-,TRBV20-1,CSGRDRNYGYTF,TGCAGCGGCCGGGACAGGAACTATGGCTACACCTTC